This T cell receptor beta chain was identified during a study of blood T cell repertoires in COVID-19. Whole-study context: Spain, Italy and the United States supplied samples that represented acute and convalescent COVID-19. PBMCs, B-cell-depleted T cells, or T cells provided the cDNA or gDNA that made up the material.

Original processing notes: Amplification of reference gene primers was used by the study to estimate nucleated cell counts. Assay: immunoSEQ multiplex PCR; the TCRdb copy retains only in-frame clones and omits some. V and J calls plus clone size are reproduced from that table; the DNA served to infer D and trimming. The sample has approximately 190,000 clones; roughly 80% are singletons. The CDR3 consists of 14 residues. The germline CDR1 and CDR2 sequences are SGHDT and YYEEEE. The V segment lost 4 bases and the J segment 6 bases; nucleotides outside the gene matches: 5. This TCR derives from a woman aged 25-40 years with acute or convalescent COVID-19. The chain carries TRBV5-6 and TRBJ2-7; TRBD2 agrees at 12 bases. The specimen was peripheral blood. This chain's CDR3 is CASSMGLAGFEQYF. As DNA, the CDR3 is TGTGCCAGCAGCATGGGACTAGCGGGTTTCGAGCAGTACTTC. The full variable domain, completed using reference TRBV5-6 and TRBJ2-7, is DAGVTQSPTHLIKTRGQQVTLRCSPKSGHDTVSWYQQALGQGPQFIFQYYEEEERQRGNFPDRFSGHQFPNYSSELNVNALLLGDSALYLCASSMGLAGFEQYFGPGTRLTVT.